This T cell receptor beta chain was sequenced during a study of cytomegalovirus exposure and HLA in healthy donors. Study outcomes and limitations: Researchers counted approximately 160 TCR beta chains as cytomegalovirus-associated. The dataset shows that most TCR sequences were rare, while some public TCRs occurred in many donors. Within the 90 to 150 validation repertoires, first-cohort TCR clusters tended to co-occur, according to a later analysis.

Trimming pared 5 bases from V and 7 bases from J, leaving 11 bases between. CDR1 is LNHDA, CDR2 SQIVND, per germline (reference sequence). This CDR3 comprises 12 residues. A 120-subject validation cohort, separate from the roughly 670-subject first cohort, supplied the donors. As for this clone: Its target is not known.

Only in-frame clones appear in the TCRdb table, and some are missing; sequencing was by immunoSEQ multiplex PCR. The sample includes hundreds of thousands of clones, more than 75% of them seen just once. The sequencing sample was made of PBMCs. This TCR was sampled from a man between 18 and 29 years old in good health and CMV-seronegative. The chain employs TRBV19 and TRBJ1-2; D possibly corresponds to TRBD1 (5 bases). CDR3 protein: CASSAGGSGYTF. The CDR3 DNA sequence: TGTGCCAGTAGTGCGGGGGGTAGTGGCTACACCTTC. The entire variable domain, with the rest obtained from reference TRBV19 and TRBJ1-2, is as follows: DGGITQSPKYLFRKEGQNVTLSCEQNLNHDAMYWYRQDPGQGLRLIYYSQIVNDFQKGDIAEGYSVSREKKESFPLTVTSAQKNPTAFYLCASSAGGSGYTFGSGTRLTVV.